These 5 T cell receptor beta chains were all obtained from the same sample, sequenced in a study of blood T cell repertoires in COVID-19. Generated by immunoSEQ multiplex PCR, the TCRdb table keeps only in-frame clones and is missing some. This table holds 400,000 to 450,000 clones, roughly nine tenths found once. The sequenced material came from PBMCs or T cells enriched from blood (not recorded which). The receptors originated from a young man who had recovered from COVID-19.

The chain employs TRBV15 and TRBJ1-2; TRBD1 agrees at 9 bases. J was trimmed by 7 bases and V by 0 bases; bases with no gene match: 9. This CDR3 contains 16 residues. Germline V gene sequence: CDR1 LNHNV, CDR2 YYDKDF (reference sequence). CDR3 in amino acids: CATSRENRGQPTGYTF. In DNA form, the CDR3 reads TGTGCCACCAGCAGAGAAAACAGGGGGCAGCCTACTGGCTACACCTTC.

The chain employs TRBV27 and TRBJ2-3; D not resolved. The CDR3 runs 11 residues. CDR1 and CDR2 from the germline V gene are MNHEY and SMNVEV (reference sequence). Trimming cost V 3 bases and J 8 bases, with 6 bases left between them. The CDR3 loop reads CASSFFFTQYF. CDR3 coding DNA: TGTGCCAGCAGTTTTTTCTTTACGCAGTATTTT.

The rearrangement joins TRBV30 to TRBJ1-5, with 7 bases fitting TRBD1. The V gene's germline CDR1 is GTSNPN and CDR2 SVGIG (reference sequence). CDR3 length: 16 residues. Losses at the gene ends were 1 base for V and 1 base for J; bases not matched to a gene: 7. The CDR3 here is CAWSEKGGLSNQPQHF. The CDR3 DNA reads TGTGCCTGGAGTGAGAAAGGGGGCCTGAGCAATCAGCCCCAGCATTTT.

The J gene is TRBJ2-1, the V gene TRBV3-1 (or the pseudogene TRBV3-2); D not resolved. Per germline, CDR1 LGHDT and CDR2 YNNKEL (reference sequence). This CDR3 has 16 residues. Trimming removed 1 base from V and 0 bases from J, with 10 bases in between. Here the CDR3 reads CASSQVLSNSYNEQFF. Here the CDR3 DNA reads TGTGCCAGCAGCCAAGTTCTGAGTAACTCCTACAATGAGCAGTTCTTC.

In regard to this clone: Other DNA variants within this sample encode the same CDR3. This chain links TRBV28 with TRBJ1-2; 9 nucleotides align to TRBD1. The germline V gene has CDR1 MDHEN and CDR2 SYDVKM. The CDR3 contains 15 residues. J lost 1 base, V lost 5 bases, and 5 bases had no gene match. The CDR3 here is CASSTPDRGNYGYTF. As DNA, the CDR3 is TGTGCCAGCAGTACCCCGGACAGGGGTAACTATGGCTACACCTTC.